One and the same sample provided the 24 T cell receptor beta chains below, sequenced in a study of blood T cell repertoires in COVID-19. This table comes from immunoSEQ multiplex PCR, and its TCRdb copy is limited to in-frame clones, with some not included. The table lists about 170,000 clones, approximately 90% of them singletons. Sequencing was carried out using peripheral blood. The receptor source for this set is a man between 18 and 29 years old with active or convalescent COVID-19.

The chain employs TRBV11-3 and TRBJ1-1; 9 bases fit TRBD1. The CDR3 runs 16 residues. Germline CDR1 and CDR2: SGHNT and YENEEA. V shed 5 bases, J shed 6 bases, and the junction held 13 bases outside the gene matches. CDR3 protein: CASSPIQGAIGAEAFF. The CDR3 DNA is TGTGCCAGCAGCCCAATACAGGGGGCAATTGGGGCTGAAGCTTTCTTT.

The chain has TRBV11-3 and TRBJ2-2, with a tentative D call TRBD1 (5 bases). CDR1 and CDR2 (germline): SGHNT, YENEEA. This CDR3 has 15 amino acids. V gave up 0 bases and J gave up 2 bases, with 7 bases separating them. The CDR3 sequence is CASSLDRANTGELFF. In DNA form, the CDR3 reads TGTGCCAGCAGCTTAGACAGGGCTAACACCGGGGAGCTGTTTTTT.

This clone was seen only once. The chain couples TRBV5-5 to TRBJ1-4; 7 positions agree with TRBD1. The CDR3 totals 13 residues. Germline CDR1 reads SGHKS; CDR2 reads YYEKEE (reference sequence). The J segment lost 5 bases and the V segment lost 5 bases, leaving 3 bases of the junction unmatched. The CDR3 bases are TGTGCCAGCAGAGCGACAGGGAATGAAAAACTGTTTTTT. It encodes CASRATGNEKLFF.

The chain joins TRBV7-8 to TRBJ2-1; D is perhaps TRBD2 (5 bases). V lost 2 bases, J lost 7 bases, and 12 bases lay in between. The CDR3 totals 14 residues. Germline lookup yields CDR1 SGHVS and CDR2 FQNEAQ. The CDR3 loop reads CASSLSGEWNEQFF. The CDR3 DNA reads TGTGCCAGCAGCTTATCCGGGGAATGGAATGAGCAGTTCTTC.

This clone was counted only a few times. The rearrangement joins TRBV7-9 to TRBJ1-1, with D unclear. This CDR3 has 12 amino acids. V lost 2 bases and J 7 bases, leaving 8 bases between the germline ends. CDR1 and CDR2 (germline): SEHNR, FQNEAQ (reference sequence). CDR3 sequence (DNA): TGTGCCAGCAGCTTATTAGCGAGTGAAGCTTTCTTT. Its translation: CASSLLASEAFF.

V and J are TRBV20-1 and TRBJ1-4; 7 bases are shared with TRBD1. With V trimmed by 3 bases and J by 10 bases, 26 bases remained unmatched. The CDR3 is 19 residues long. In germline, CDR1 is DFQATT, CDR2 SNEGSKA (reference sequence). CDR3 loop: CSASFTPDRLKGVGGKLFF. The CDR3 DNA follows: TGCAGTGCTAGTTTCACCCCGGACAGGTTGAAAGGAGTTGGGGGAAAACTGTTTTTT.

In nucleotides, the CDR3 is TGTGCCAGCAGCCAAGTTTTGGGAGGGAACTATGGCTACACCTTC. As protein: CASSQVLGGNYGYTF. This chain links TRBV3-1 (or the pseudogene TRBV3-2) with TRBJ1-2; D uncertain. V dropped 1 base and J dropped 2 bases, with 11 bases sitting between them. This CDR3 region has 15 residues. The germline gives CDR1 LGHDT, CDR2 YNNKEL (reference sequence).

The CDR3 protein is CASSQLGSGLDTQYF. CDR3 sequence (DNA): TGTGCCAGCAGCCAACTGGGTTCAGGGTTAGATACGCAGTATTTT. This sequence joins TRBV3-1 (or the pseudogene TRBV3-2) and TRBJ2-3; D might be TRBD1 (5 bases). CDR1 and CDR2 from the germline V gene are LGHDT and YNNKEL (reference sequence). The CDR3 consists of 15 residues. Trimming stripped 2 bases from V and 5 bases from J, with 14 bases between.

The chain combines TRBV10-3 with TRBJ2-7, with TRBD2 as a possible D gene (5 bases). Germline V gene data show CDR1 as ENHRY and CDR2 as SYGVKD. V lost 0 bases and J lost 6, with 9 bases in between. CDR3 length: 13 residues. Written as DNA, the CDR3 is TGTGCCATCAGTGAGTCCGGTAGCGCCGAGCAGTACGTC. Translating gives CAISESGSAEQYV.

This chain connects TRBV2 to TRBJ2-1; TRBD1 is a possible D gene (5 bases). The CDR3 totals 14 residues. The V end lost 1 base, the J end lost 4 bases, and 8 bases lay between the germline ends. Looked up from germline, CDR1 is SNHLY and CDR2 is FYNNEI. CDR3: CASSEGTRYNEQFF. In DNA form, the CDR3 reads TGTGCCAGCAGTGAAGGGACACGGTACAATGAGCAGTTCTTC.

In its sample, this clone was seen once. The J gene is TRBJ1-1, the V gene TRBV3-1 (or the pseudogene TRBV3-2); D not resolved. Trimming stripped 7 bases from V and 1 base from J, with 10 bases between. CDR3 length equals 13 residues. In germline, CDR1 is LGHDT, CDR2 YNNKEL (reference sequence). The DNA for the CDR3 is TGTGCCAGCACCGCCCGGGGGAACACTGAAGCTTTCTTT. Encoded protein: CASTARGNTEAFF.

V is TRBV6-4 and J is TRBJ2-1, with TRBD2 matching over 12 bases. V shed 5 bases and J 6 bases; nucleotides not matched to a gene: 5. The CDR3 is 15 amino acids. The germline V gene has CDR1 MRHNA and CDR2 SNTAGT. The CDR3 protein is CASSRTTSGSNEQFF. The CDR3 DNA reads as TGTGCCAGCAGTCGGACGACTAGCGGGAGCAATGAGCAGTTCTTC.

The chain joins TRBV11-2 to TRBJ1-2; 10 bases map to TRBD1. Germline lookup yields CDR1 SGHAT and CDR2 FQNNGV. V dropped 6 bases and J dropped 8; count of bases not matched to a gene: 12. CDR3 length equals 15 residues. This chain's CDR3 is CASRPWTGGGEGYTF. The CDR3 region has the DNA TGTGCCAGCAGACCTTGGACAGGGGGAGGAGAGGGCTACACCTTC.

The genes are TRBV5-6 and TRBJ1-5, with D possibly being TRBD1 (6 bases). The ends were cut back, 4 bases at V and 3 bases at J, with 14 bases in the middle. The length of the CDR3 is 15 residues. The germline V gene has CDR1 SGHDT and CDR2 YYEEEE. In nucleotides, the CDR3 is TGTGCCAGCAGCCCCAGGCCAGGGGACAATCAGCCCCAGCATTTT. Its protein is CASSPRPGDNQPQHF.

The V gene is TRBV20-1, the J gene TRBJ1-2; D gene unclear. This CDR3 region has 10 residues. V was shortened by 2 bases and J by 8 bases, with 6 bases between the two germline ends. Germline lookup yields CDR1 DFQATT and CDR2 SNEGSKA (reference sequence). The CDR3 DNA reads TGCAGTGCTAGAACGGGGGGCTACACCTTC. It translates to CSARTGGYTF.

This chain uses TRBV6-6 with TRBJ1-2; D unclear. Germline assignment: CDR1 MNHNY and CDR2 SVGAGI (reference sequence). The V gene lost 2 bases and the J gene lost 4 bases, with 14 bases spanning the gap. The CDR3 consists of 15 residues. The CDR3 here is CASSYPELSRYGYTF. CDR3 coding DNA: TGTGCCAGCAGTTACCCCGAGCTTTCTCGCTATGGCTACACCTTC.

V is TRBV21-1 and J is TRBJ2-5; TRBD2, the D gene given by the table, was not confirmed from the DNA. TRBV21-1 is a pseudogene. The CDR3 consists of 17 residues. The CDR3 DNA is TGTGCCAGCAGCAAGGGGGGGGTTGGCAGGGACCGAGAGACCCAGTACTTC. Protein sequence: CASSKGGVGRDRETQYF.

This chain connects TRBV7-9 to TRBJ2-7, with 10 bases identical to TRBD2. With 7 bases clipped from V and 0 bases from J, the junction kept 15 bases outside the gene matches. The germline V gene has CDR1 SEHNR and CDR2 FQNEAQ (reference sequence). The CDR3 is 18 residues long. For the CDR3, the DNA is TGTGCCAGCACCCCGGGGTTATGGACTAGCGGAGACTCCTACGAGCAGTACTTC. Protein sequence: CASTPGLWTSGDSYEQYF.

This rearrangement joins TRBV7-2 to TRBJ2-3; 9 bases map to TRBD1. The germline V gene has CDR1 SGHTA and CDR2 FQGNSA. V dropped 5 bases and J dropped 4; count of bases not matched to a gene: 4. The CDR3 is made up of 14 amino acids. The CDR3 nucleotides are TGTGCCAGCAGCATACGACAGGGGGCAGATACGCAGTATTTT. It translates to CASSIRQGADTQYF.

This sequence joins TRBV19 and TRBJ1-1; 8 bases are a match to TRBD1. Germline-derived CDR1 and CDR2 are LNHDA and SQIVND (reference sequence). CDR3 length: 14 residues. V was pared by 6 bases and J by 5 bases, with 8 bases of the junction left unmatched. CDR3: CASSLGQGRTEAFF. DNA for the CDR3: TGTGCCAGTAGCCTAGGACAGGGTAGGACTGAAGCTTTCTTT. The full variable domain, with the rest looked up from reference TRBV19 and TRBJ1-1, is DGGITQSPKYLFRKEGQNVTLSCEQNLNHDAMYWYRQDPGQGLRLIYYSQIVNDFQKGDIAEGYSVSREKKESFPLTVTSAQKNPTAFYLCASSLGQGRTEAFFGQGTRLTVV.

The chain couples TRBV7-6 to TRBJ1-2; a weak D match, TRBD1 (6 bases). This CDR3 spans 14 amino acids. The V end was cut by 0 bases, the J end by 7 bases, with 12 bases between. CDR1 is SGHVS and CDR2 is FNYEAQ in the germline V gene. CDR3 in DNA: TGTGCCAGCAGCTTAGCGGGCCAGGGGACTGGCTACACCTTC. Its protein is CASSLAGQGTGYTF.

The rearrangement uses TRBV24-1 and TRBJ2-1, with 10 bases fitting TRBD1. The CDR3 runs to 15 residues. J was trimmed by 4 bases and V by 7 bases; bases with no gene match: 6. Germline CDR1 KGHDR, CDR2 SFDVKD. The CDR3 loop is CATSPGTGVYNEQFF. DNA of the CDR3: TGTGCCACCAGCCCCGGGACAGGGGTATACAATGAGCAGTTCTTC.

This clone was picked up a small number of times. The gene calls are TRBV27 and TRBJ2-2; D remains unclear. This CDR3 has 15 residues. CDR1 and CDR2 from the germline V gene are MNHEY and SMNVEV (reference sequence). V lost 6 bases, J lost 2 bases, and 13 bases lay in between. The CDR3 reads CASRMGRFNTGELFF. As DNA, the CDR3 is TGTGCCAGCAGGATGGGCAGATTTAACACCGGGGAGCTGTTTTTT.

In DNA form, the CDR3 reads TGTGCCAGCAGCTTATATTCGGGAGCTGCAGATACGCAGTATTTT. Its protein product is CASSLYSGAADTQYF. The rearrangement joins TRBV11-3 to TRBJ2-3; tentatively, D is TRBD2 (6 bases). V was shortened by 2 bases and J by 4 bases, with 13 bases between the two germline ends. In germline, CDR1 is SGHNT, CDR2 YENEEA. The CDR3 contains 15 residues.